The T cell receptor beta chain described here comes from a study of response to subunit inactivated influenza vaccine. Overall study findings and caveats: It was suggested by the authors that few new T cells are recruited by each seasonal influenza vaccination.

Trimming shortened V by 2 bases and J by 7 bases, and 3 bases separated the two germline ends. The germline gives CDR1 LNHNV, CDR2 YYDKDF (reference sequence). The CDR3 runs to 11 residues. TCRdb analysed the RT-PCR reads with MiXCR anew, one entry per CDR3 protein. The repertoire holds some 500,000 distinct CDR3 sequences, with 15% to 20% as singletons. As for this clonotype: Its antigen is unknown.

The sample here was CD4+ T cells sorted from PBMCs, taken around 25 months after vaccination. This sequence originates from a man in his fifties or sixties who received an inactivated influenza vaccine. This chain uses TRBV15 with TRBJ2-1; D remains ambiguous. Written as DNA, the CDR3 is TGTGCCACCAGCAGACAAAATGAGCAGTTCTTC. Translation gives CATSRQNEQFF.